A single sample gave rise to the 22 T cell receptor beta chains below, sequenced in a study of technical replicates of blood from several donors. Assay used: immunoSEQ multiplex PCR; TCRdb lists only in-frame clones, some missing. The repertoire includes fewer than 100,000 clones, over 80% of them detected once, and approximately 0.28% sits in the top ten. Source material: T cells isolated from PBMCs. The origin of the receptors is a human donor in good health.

The CDR3 DNA sequence: TGTGCCTGGAGTCCGGACAGGGTTAATTCACCCCTCCACTTT. This encodes CAWSPDRVNSPLHF. The chain employs TRBV30 and TRBJ1-6, with TRBD1 identical over 8 bases. V gave up 2 bases and J gave up 6 bases; unmatched junction bases: 3. Per germline, CDR1 GTSNPN and CDR2 SVGIG (reference sequence). The length of the CDR3 is 14 residues.

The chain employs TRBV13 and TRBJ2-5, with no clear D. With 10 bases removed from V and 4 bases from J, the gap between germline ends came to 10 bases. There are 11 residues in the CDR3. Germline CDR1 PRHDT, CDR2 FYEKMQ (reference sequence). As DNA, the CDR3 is TGTGCCACCGTCGGTCCAGAGACCCAGTACTTC. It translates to CATVGPETQYF.

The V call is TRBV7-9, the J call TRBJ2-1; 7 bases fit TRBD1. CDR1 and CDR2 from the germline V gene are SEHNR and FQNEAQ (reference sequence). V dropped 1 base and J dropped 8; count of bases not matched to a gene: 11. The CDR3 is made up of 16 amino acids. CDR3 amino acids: CASSLGLVQGKDEQFF. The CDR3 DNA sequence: TGTGCCAGCAGCTTAGGTTTGGTACAGGGGAAGGATGAGCAGTTCTTC.

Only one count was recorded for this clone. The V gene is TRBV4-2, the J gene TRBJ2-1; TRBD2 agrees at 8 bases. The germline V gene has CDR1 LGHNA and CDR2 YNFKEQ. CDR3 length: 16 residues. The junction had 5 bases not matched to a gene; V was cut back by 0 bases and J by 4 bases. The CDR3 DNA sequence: TGTGCCAGCAGCCAAGAATCGACTAGCGCGTACAATGAGCAGTTCTTC. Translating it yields CASSQESTSAYNEQFF.

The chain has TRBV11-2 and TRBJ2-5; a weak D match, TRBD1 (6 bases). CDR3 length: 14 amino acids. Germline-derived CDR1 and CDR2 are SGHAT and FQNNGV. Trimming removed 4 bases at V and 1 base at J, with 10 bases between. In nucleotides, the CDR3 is TGTGCCAGCAGCTCAGGACAGTCCCAAGAGACCCAGTACTTC. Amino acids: CASSSGQSQETQYF.

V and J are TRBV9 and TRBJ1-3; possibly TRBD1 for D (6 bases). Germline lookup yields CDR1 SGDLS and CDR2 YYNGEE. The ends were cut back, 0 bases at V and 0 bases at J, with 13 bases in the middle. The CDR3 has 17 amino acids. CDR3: CASSVDPGQDSGNTIYF. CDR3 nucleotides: TGTGCCAGCAGCGTAGACCCGGGACAAGACTCTGGAAACACCATATATTTT.

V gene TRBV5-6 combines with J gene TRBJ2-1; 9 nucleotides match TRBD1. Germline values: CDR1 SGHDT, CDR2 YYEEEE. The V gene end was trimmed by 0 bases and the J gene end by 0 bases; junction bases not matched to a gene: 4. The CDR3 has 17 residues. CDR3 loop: CASSLVTGGSSYNEQFF. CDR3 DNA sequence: TGTGCCAGCAGCTTGGTGACAGGGGGTAGCTCCTACAATGAGCAGTTCTTC.

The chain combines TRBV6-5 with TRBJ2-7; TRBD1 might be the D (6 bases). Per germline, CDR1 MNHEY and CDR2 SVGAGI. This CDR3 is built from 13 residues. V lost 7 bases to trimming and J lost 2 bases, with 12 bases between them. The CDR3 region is CASKRDKPYEQYF. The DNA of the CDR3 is TGTGCCAGCAAACGGGACAAACCCTACGAGCAGTACTTC.

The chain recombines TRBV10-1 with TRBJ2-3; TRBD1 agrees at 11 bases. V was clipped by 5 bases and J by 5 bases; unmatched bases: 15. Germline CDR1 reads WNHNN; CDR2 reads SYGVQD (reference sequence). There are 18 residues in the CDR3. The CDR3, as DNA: TGCGCCAGCAGTCCGTCTGGATTCGGACAGGGGGCTGAAGATACGCAGTATTTT. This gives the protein CASSPSGFGQGAEDTQYF.

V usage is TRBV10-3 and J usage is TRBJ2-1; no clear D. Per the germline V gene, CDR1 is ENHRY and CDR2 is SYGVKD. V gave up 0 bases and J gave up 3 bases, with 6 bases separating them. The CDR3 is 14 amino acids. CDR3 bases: TGTGCCATCAGTGAGTCGAACAGCTACAATGAGCAGTTCTTC. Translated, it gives CAISESNSYNEQFF.

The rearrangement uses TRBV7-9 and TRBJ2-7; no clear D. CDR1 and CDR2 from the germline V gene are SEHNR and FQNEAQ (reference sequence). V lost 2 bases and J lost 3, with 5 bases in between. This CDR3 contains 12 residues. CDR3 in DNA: TGTGCCAGCAGCTTAACTGGCTACGAGCAGTACTTC. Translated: CASSLTGYEQYF.

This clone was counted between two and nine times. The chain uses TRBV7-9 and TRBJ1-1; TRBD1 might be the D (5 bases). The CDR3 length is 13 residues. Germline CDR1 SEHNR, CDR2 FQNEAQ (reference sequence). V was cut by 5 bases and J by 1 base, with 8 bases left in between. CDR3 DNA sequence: TGTGCCAGCAGCCCGACAGCGAACACTGAAGCTTTCTTT. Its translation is CASSPTANTEAFF. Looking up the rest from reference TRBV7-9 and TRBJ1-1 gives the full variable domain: DTGVSQNPRHKITKRGQNVTFRCDPISEHNRLYWYRQTLGQGPEFLTYFQNEAQLEKSRLLSDRFSAERPKGSFSTLEIQRTEQGDSAMYLCASSPTANTEAFFGQGTRLTVV.

CDR3 sequence reads: CASSPNPGQEYNEQFF. The DNA of the CDR3 is TGTGCCAGCAGCCCTAACCCGGGACAGGAATACAATGAGCAGTTCTTC. The chain combines TRBV7-8 with TRBJ2-1; TRBD1 aligns across 8 bases. Trimming at V came to 5 bases and at J to 4 bases, leaving 10 bases not matched to a gene. The CDR3 loop spans 16 amino acids. Germline CDR1 SGHVS, CDR2 FQNEAQ.

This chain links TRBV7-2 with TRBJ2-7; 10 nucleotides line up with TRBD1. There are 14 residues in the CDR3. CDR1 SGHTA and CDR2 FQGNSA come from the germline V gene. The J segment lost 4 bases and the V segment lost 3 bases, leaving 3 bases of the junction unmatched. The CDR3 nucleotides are TGTGCCAGCAGCTTTCCGGGACAGGGGTACGAGCAGTACTTC. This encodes CASSFPGQGYEQYF.

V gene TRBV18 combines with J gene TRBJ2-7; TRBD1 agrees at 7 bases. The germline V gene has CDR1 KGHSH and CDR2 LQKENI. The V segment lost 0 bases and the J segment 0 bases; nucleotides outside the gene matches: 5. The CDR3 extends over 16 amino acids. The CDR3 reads CASSPPDRNFSYEQYF. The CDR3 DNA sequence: TGTGCCAGCTCACCACCGGACAGGAACTTCTCCTACGAGCAGTACTTC.

In nucleotides, the CDR3 is TGCAGCGTTGTGGCCGCGGGGACGGTTAGCTCCTACGAGCAGTACTTC. Translation gives CSVVAAGTVSSYEQYF. The chain links TRBV29-1 to TRBJ2-7; maybe TRBD2 (6 bases). The germline V gene encodes CDR1 SQVTM and CDR2 ANQGSEA. V dropped 4 bases and J dropped 0 bases, with 19 bases sitting between them. The CDR3 length is 16 residues.

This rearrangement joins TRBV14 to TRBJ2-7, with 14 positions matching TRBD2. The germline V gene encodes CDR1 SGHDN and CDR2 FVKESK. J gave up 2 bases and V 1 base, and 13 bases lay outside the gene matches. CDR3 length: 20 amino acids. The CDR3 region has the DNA TGTGCCAGCAGCCAAGTTAGGTGGACTAGCGGGGGGAAATATACCTACGAGCAGTACTTC. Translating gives CASSQVRWTSGGKYTYEQYF.

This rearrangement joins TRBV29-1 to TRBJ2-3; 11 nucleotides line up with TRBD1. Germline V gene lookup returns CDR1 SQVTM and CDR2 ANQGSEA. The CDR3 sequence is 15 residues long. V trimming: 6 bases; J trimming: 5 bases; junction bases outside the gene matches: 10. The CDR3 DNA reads TGCAGCGTGTTGGACAGGGGGCTTTATGGAGATACGCAGTATTTT. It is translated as CSVLDRGLYGDTQYF.

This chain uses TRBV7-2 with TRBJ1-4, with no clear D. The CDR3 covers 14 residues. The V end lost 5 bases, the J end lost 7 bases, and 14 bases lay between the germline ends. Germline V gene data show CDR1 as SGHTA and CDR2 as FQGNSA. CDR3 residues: CASSPGPGGEKLFF. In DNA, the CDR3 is TGTGCCAGCAGCCCCGGCCCCGGCGGTGAAAAACTGTTTTTT.

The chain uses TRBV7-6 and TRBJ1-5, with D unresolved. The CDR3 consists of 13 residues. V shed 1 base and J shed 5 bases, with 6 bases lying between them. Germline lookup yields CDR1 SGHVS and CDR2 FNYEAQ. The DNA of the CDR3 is TGTGCCAGCAGCTTAGGTCTCCATCAGCCCCAGCATTTT. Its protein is CASSLGLHQPQHF.

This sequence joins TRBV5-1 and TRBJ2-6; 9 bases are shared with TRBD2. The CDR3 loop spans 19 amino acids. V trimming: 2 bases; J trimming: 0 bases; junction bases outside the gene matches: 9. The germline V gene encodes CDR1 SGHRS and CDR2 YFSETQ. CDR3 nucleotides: TGCGCCAGCAGCTTATATAGGACTAGCGAGAGCTCTGGGGCCAACGTCCTGACTTTC. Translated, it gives CASSLYRTSESSGANVLTF.

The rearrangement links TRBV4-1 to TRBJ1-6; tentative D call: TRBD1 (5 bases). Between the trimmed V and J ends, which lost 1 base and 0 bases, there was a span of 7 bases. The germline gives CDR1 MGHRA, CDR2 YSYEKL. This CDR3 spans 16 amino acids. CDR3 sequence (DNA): TGCGCCAGCAGCCAAGGCGGGGGCTCCTATAATTCACCCCTCCACTTT. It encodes CASSQGGGSYNSPLHF.